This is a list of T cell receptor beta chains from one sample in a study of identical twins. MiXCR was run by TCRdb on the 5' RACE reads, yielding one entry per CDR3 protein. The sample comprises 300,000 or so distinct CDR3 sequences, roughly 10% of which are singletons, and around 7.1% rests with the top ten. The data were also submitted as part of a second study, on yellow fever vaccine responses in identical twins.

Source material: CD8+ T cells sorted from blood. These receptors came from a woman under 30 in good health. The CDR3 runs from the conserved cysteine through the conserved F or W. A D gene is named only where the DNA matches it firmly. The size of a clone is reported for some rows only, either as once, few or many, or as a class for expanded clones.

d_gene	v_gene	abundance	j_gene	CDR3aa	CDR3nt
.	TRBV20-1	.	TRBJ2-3	CSAFILGTEADTQYF	TGCAGTGCATTTATTTTAGGGACCGAGGCAGATACGCAGTATTTT
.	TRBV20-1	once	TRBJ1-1	CSASTALGGTEAFF	TGCAGTGCTTCGACCGCCCTCGGGGGGACTGAAGCTTTCTTT
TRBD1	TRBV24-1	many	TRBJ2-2	CATSDLGTVTQGINTGELFF	TGTGCCACCAGTGATTTGGGGACAGTGACCCAAGGAATTAACACCGGGGAGCTGTTTTTT
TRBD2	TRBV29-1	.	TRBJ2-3	CSAVTLARSSTDTQYF	TGCAGCGCCGTGACACTAGCGCGGAGCAGCACAGATACGCAGTATTTT
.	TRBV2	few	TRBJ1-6	CASSEADGYSPLHF	TGTGCCAGCAGTGAAGCCGACGGTTATTCACCCCTCCACTTT
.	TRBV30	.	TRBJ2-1	CAWTTGASSYNEQFF	TGTGCCTGGACCACAGGAGCGTCTTCCTACAATGAGCAGTTCTTC
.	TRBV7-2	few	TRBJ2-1	CASSFQLGYNEQFF	TGTGCCAGCAGCTTCCAGTTGGGGTACAATGAGCAGTTCTTC
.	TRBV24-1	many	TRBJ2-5	CATGSGVQETQYF	TGTGCCACCGGCTCCGGTGTTCAAGAGACCCAGTACTTC
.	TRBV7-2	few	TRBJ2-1	CASSFLENEQFF	TGTGCCAGCAGCTTCCTCGAGAATGAGCAGTTCTTC
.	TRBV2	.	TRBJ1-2	CAAGIYGYTF	TGTGCCGCAGGGATCTATGGCTATACCTTC
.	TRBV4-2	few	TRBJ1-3	CASSQDPVFSGNTIYF	TGTGCCAGCAGCCAAGATCCGGTCTTCTCTGGAAACACCATATATTTT
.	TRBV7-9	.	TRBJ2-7	CASSPYDEGEQYF	TGTGCCAGCAGCCCTTATGACGAGGGTGAGCAGTACTTC
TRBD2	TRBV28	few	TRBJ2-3	CASSKSPWREAGDTQYF	TGTGCCAGCAGTAAATCTCCCTGGCGGGAGGCCGGAGATACGCAGTATTTT
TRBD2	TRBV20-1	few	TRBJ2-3	CSARAFLAGPDTQYF	TGCAGTGCTAGAGCCTTCCTAGCGGGGCCAGATACGCAGTATTTT
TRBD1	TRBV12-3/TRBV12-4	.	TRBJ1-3	CASSQTGAGNTIYF	TGTGCCAGCAGCCAGACAGGGGCTGGAAACACCATATATTTT
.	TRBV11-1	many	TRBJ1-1	CASSLTVNTEAFF	TGTGCCAGCAGCTTGACAGTGAACACTGAAGCTTTCTTT
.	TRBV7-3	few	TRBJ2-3	CASSPQSTDTQYF	TGTGCCAGCAGCCCACAATCCACAGATACGCAGTATTTT
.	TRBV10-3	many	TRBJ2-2	CAISDGEAGELFF	TGTGCCATCAGTGATGGGGAGGCCGGGGAGCTGTTTTTT
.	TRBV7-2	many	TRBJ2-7	CASSLTSDEQYF	TGTGCCAGCAGTTTAACGTCCGACGAGCAGTACTTC
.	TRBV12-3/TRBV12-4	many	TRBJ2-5	CASDAGAQETQYF	TGTGCCAGCGATGCGGGGGCTCAAGAGACCCAGTACTTC
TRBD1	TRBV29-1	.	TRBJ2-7	CSAAPGGSYEQYF	TGCAGCGCAGCCCCAGGGGGAAGCTACGAGCAGTACTTC
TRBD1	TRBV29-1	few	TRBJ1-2	CSEIVLTGNGYGYTF	TGCAGCGAGATCGTACTGACAGGGAATGGGTATGGCTACACCTTC
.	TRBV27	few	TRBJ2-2	CASSLSETGELFF	TGTGCCAGCAGTTTATCAGAGACAGGGGAGCTGTTTTTT
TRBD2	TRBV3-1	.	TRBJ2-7	CASTPKKSAGGTYEQYF	TGTGCCAGCACCCCCAAGAAGTCAGCGGGAGGGACCTACGAGCAGTACTTC
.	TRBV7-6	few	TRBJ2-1	CASSFAVSYNEQFF	TGTGCCAGCAGCTTCGCGGTCTCCTACAATGAGCAGTTCTTC
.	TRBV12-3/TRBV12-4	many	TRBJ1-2	CASSLGPGELYGYTF	TGTGCCAGCAGTTTAGGCCCAGGGGAACTCTATGGCTACACCTTC
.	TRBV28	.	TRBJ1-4	CASSLIGEGLLGEKLFF	TGTGCCAGCAGTCTAATCGGGGAGGGACTACTAGGTGAAAAACTGTTTTTT
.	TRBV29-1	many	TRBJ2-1	CSVRALNEQFF	TGCAGCGTTCGAGCGTTGAATGAGCAGTTCTTC
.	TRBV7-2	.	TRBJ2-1	CASSIPTGDEQFF	TGTGCCAGCAGCATACCGACGGGGGATGAGCAGTTCTTC
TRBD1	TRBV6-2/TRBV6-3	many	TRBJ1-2	CASSQSPDRVEDYGYTF	TGTGCCAGCAGTCAATCACCGGACAGGGTGGAAGACTATGGCTACACCTTC
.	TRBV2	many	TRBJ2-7	CASKGTRYEQYF	TGTGCCAGCAAGGGGACCCGCTACGAGCAGTACTTC
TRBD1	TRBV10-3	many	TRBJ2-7	CAINALGGSGYEQYF	TGTGCCATCAATGCGTTAGGGGGCTCTGGCTACGAGCAGTACTTC
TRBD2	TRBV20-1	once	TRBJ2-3	CCARDPSGGSTDTQYF	TGCTGTGCTAGAGACCCTAGCGGTGGAAGCACAGATACGCAGTATTTT
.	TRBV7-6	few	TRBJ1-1	CASSPYWGPTEAFF	TGTGCCAGCAGCCCCTACTGGGGCCCCACTGAAGCTTTCTTT
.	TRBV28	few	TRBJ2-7	CASSLFNRQYYEQYF	TGTGCCAGCAGTTTATTCAACCGACAGTACTACGAGCAGTACTTC
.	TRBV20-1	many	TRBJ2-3	CSASSYLDHLPTDTQYF	TGCAGTGCTAGTTCATACCTCGACCATCTTCCTACAGATACGCAGTATTTT
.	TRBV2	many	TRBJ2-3	CASSRGERKDTQYF	TGTGCCAGCAGTAGGGGGGAGCGTAAGGATACGCAGTATTTT
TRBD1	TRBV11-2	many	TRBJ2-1	CASSGQGAYNEQFF	TGTGCCAGCAGCGGACAGGGGGCATACAATGAGCAGTTCTTC
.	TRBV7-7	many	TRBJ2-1	CASSLKDTNEQFF	TGTGCTAGCAGCTTAAAGGACACCAATGAGCAGTTCTTC
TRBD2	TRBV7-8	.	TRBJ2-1	CVSKSSGGYNEQFF	TGTGTCAGCAAATCTAGCGGGGGCTACAATGAGCAGTTCTTC
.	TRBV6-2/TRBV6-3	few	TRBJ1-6	CASSYMAFETGGPLHF	TGTGCCAGCAGTTACATGGCGTTCGAGACTGGTGGACCCCTCCACTTT
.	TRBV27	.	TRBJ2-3	CATRQYADTQYF	TGTGCCACCCGACAGTATGCAGATACGCAGTATTTT
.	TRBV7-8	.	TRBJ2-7	CASSFPLPAGSSYEQYF	TGTGCCAGCAGCTTCCCTCTCCCGGCCGGAAGCTCCTACGAGCAGTACTTC
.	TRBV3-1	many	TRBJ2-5	CASSQDYWETQYF	TGTGCCAGCAGCCAAGATTATTGGGAGACCCAGTACTTC
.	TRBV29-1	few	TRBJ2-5	CSVEPRGAPDETQYF	TGCAGCGTTGAACCCCGCGGGGCCCCGGACGAGACCCAGTACTTC